Presented here are 25 T cell receptor beta chains from one specimen sequenced in a study of circulating tumor DNA in untreated peripheral T-cell lymphoma. Produced via immunoSEQ multiplex PCR; TCRdb's table is partial and in-frame only. Of about 7,300 clones listed, under 80% are singletons. Sequenced: tumor tissue. The receptors shown here come from a human donor with peripheral T-cell lymphoma.

This clone is labeled large. The chain recombines TRBV29-1 with TRBJ2-3; 7 bases match TRBD2. The CDR3 length is 16 residues. V lost 3 bases, J lost 0 bases, and 9 bases stayed unmatched. Germline V gene lookup returns CDR1 SQVTM and CDR2 ANQGSEA. The CDR3 loop is CSVEAIPGLSTDTQYF. The CDR3 coding sequence is TGCAGCGTTGAGGCTATACCGGGACTAAGCACAGATACGCAGTATTTT.

This rearrangement joins TRBV19 to TRBJ2-1, with 7 bases matching TRBD2. Germline CDR1 is LNHDA and CDR2 is SQIVND (reference sequence). The CDR3 consists of 15 residues. The junction had 3 bases not matched to a gene; V was cut back by 4 bases and J by 0 bases. CDR3: CASSTSGLSYNEQFF. CDR3 DNA sequence: TGTGCCAGTAGTACTAGCGGTCTCTCCTACAATGAGCAGTTCTTC.

V is TRBV6-7 and J is TRBJ2-2; tentative D call: TRBD1 (6 bases). TRBV6-7 is recorded as an ORF, its role being uncertain. Between the trimmed V and J ends, which lost 9 bases and 5 bases, there was a span of 13 bases. The CDR3 runs to 13 residues. The DNA of the CDR3 is TGTGCCAGTACAGGGTTAGGGACCGGGGAGCTGTTTTTT. Protein product: CASTGLGTGELFF.

The J gene is TRBJ2-5, the V gene TRBV19, with 12 bases lining up with TRBD2. Looked up from germline, CDR1 is LNHDA and CDR2 is SQIVND (reference sequence). This CDR3 is 19 amino acids long. Germline trimming cut 5 bases from V and 5 bases from J; bases unmatched to any gene: 18. The CDR3 sequence: CASSSSELLAGGPSETQYF. Here the CDR3 DNA reads TGTGCCAGTAGTTCGAGCGAGTTGCTAGCGGGAGGGCCTTCGGAGACCCAGTACTTC.

This clone was seen just once. This chain uses TRBV6-8 with TRBJ1-1; perhaps TRBD1 as D (5 bases). The CDR3 is made up of 14 amino acids. Between the trimmed V and J ends, which lost 5 bases and 5 bases, there was a span of 15 bases. CDR1 MNHGY and CDR2 SAAAGT come from the germline V gene. The chain's CDR3 is CASSPTPGRTEAFF. The CDR3 DNA sequence: TGTGCCAGCAGTCCTACTCCGGGACGGACTGAAGCTTTCTTT.

This chain joins TRBV14 and TRBJ1-1; D gene unclear. The germline CDR1 and CDR2 sequences are SGHDN and FVKESK. The CDR3 runs 15 residues. Trimming took 1 base from V and 5 from J, leaving 14 bases between them. The CDR3, as DNA: TGTGCCAGCAGCCAAGCTGAAGGGTGGGAGACTGAAGCTTTCTTT. This translates into CASSQAEGWETEAFF.

This clone appeared a few times. V gene TRBV6-8 combines with J gene TRBJ2-7; 8 bases align to TRBD2. There are 16 residues in the CDR3. Germline assignment: CDR1 MNHGY and CDR2 SAAAGT. V lost 7 bases, J lost 2 bases, and 13 bases stayed unmatched. CDR3 protein: CASTPRGGTITYEQYF. As DNA, the CDR3 is TGTGCCAGCACCCCTCGGGGGGGGACAATTACCTACGAGCAGTACTTC.

This chain links TRBV11-3 with TRBJ2-7; a weak D match, TRBD2 (5 bases). The CDR3 extends over 14 amino acids. Germline assignment: CDR1 SGHNT and CDR2 YENEEA. Trimming stripped 4 bases from V and 5 bases from J, with 15 bases between. The CDR3 DNA reads TGTGCCAGCAGCTCGCAGGACTTCTTCCACGAGCAGTACTTC. As protein: CASSSQDFFHEQYF.

The chain joins TRBV10-2 to TRBJ2-2; the match to TRBD1 covers 9 bases. The V gene's germline CDR1 is WSHSY and CDR2 SAAADI. The CDR3 has 14 amino acids. The junction had 5 bases not matched to a gene; V was cut back by 9 bases and J by 3 bases. The CDR3 nucleotides are TGCGCCAGTTGTTGGACAGGGGACACCGGGGAGCTGTTTTTT. Translation: CASCWTGDTGELFF.

This clone was seen more than once but under ten times. The chain employs TRBV15 and TRBJ2-1; tentative D call: TRBD2 (6 bases). CDR1 LNHNV and CDR2 YYDKDF come from the germline V gene (reference sequence). Trimming cost V 1 base and J 4 bases, with 14 bases left between them. There are 16 residues in the CDR3. CDR3 bases: TGTGCCACCAGCAGAGTAGGAGGGAGAGTTTACAATGAGCAGTTCTTC. Amino acid sequence: CATSRVGGRVYNEQFF.

The rearrangement links TRBV2 to TRBJ2-2, with 10 bases matching TRBD2. The CDR3 length is 18 residues. V gave up 6 bases and J gave up 6 bases; unmatched junction bases: 16. The germline V gene has CDR1 SNHLY and CDR2 FYNNEI. The CDR3 is CASRGQGITSGAPGELFF. The CDR3, as DNA: TGTGCCAGCAGAGGACAGGGAATTACTAGCGGGGCCCCCGGGGAGCTGTTTTTT.

This clone was counted a single time. The CDR3 DNA reads TGTGCCAGCTCACCGGCCGGACTAGCGGGAGGAAAAACAGATACGCAGTATTTT. It translates to CASSPAGLAGGKTDTQYF. The chain joins TRBV18 to TRBJ2-3; 14 bases align to TRBD2. The CDR3 contains 18 residues. The V and J ends lost 3 bases and 3 bases, in that order; junction bases with no gene match: 8. CDR1 is KGHSH, CDR2 LQKENI, per germline.

This clone is a singleton in its sample. The CDR3 DNA reads TGTGCCAGCATGAGCTCCTACAATGAGCAGTTCTTC. Translating it yields CASMSSYNEQFF. The rearrangement joins TRBV28 to TRBJ2-1, with D uncertain. Germline values: CDR1 MDHEN, CDR2 SYDVKM. The CDR3 covers 12 residues. Trimming stripped 7 bases from V and 0 bases from J, with 4 bases between.

In this sample, this clone turned up once. A junction boundary mismatches the germline segment, possibly from a read error. This chain joins TRBV10-2 and TRBJ2-7; tentatively, D is TRBD2 (8 bases). The CDR3 has 12 amino acids. Germline V gives CDR1 WSHSY, CDR2 SAAADI. Written as DNA, the CDR3 is TGCGCCAGCTCTACAGGGGAGGGCCTAGCGGGCTTC. Its protein is CASSTGEGLAGF.

CDR3 sequence reads: CSVVSQGNTIYF. The CDR3 DNA follows: TGCAGCGTTGTATCGCAGGGAAACACCATATATTTT. The chain combines TRBV29-1 with TRBJ1-3; D is ambiguous. The V and J ends lost 4 bases and 4 bases respectively, with 8 bases between them. Germline V CDR1 and CDR2: SQVTM, ANQGSEA. This CDR3 contains 12 residues.

V gene TRBV28 combines with J gene TRBJ1-4; TRBD1 might be the D (6 bases). V lost 6 bases and J lost 0, with 14 bases in between. Per the germline V gene, CDR1 is MDHEN and CDR2 is SYDVKM. The CDR3 sequence is 16 residues long. CDR3 amino acids: CASRGRGLTTNEKLFF. In DNA, the CDR3 is TGTGCCAGCAGGGGCAGGGGCCTGACAACTAATGAAAAACTGTTTTTT. The full variable domain, rest sourced from reference TRBV28 and TRBJ1-4, is DVKVTQSSRYLVKRTGEKVFLECVQDMDHENMFWYRQDPGLGLRLIYFSYDVKMKEKGDIPEGYSVSREKKERFSLILESASTNQTSMYLCASRGRGLTTNEKLFFGSGTQLSVL.

This clone was recorded only once. The chain uses TRBV10-2 and TRBJ2-2; D unresolved. Germline V gene sequence: CDR1 WSHSY, CDR2 SAAADI. The CDR3 loop spans 13 amino acids. V was clipped by 6 bases and J by 7 bases, with 12 bases between them. The CDR3 DNA reads as TGCGCCAGCAGGTCCCCGACGGGCGGGGAGCTGTTTTTT. Protein: CASRSPTGGELFF.

The rearrangement uses TRBV18 and TRBJ1-4; possibly TRBD1 for D (6 bases). CDR3 length: 16 amino acids. Germline CDR1 KGHSH, CDR2 LQKENI. V was cut by 5 bases and J by 3 bases, with 16 bases left in between. The DNA of the CDR3 is TGTGCCAGCTCAAACAGGGTTCTGGGAGCTAATGAAAAACTGTTTTTT. Its protein product is CASSNRVLGANEKLFF.

V and J are TRBV28 and TRBJ1-5, with D unresolved. V shed 2 bases and J shed 3 bases, with 8 bases lying between them. Germline assignment: CDR1 MDHEN and CDR2 SYDVKM. The CDR3 loop spans 14 amino acids. CDR3 sequence reads: CASSLPEFNQPQHF. CDR3 nucleotides: TGTGCCAGCAGTTTACCCGAGTTCAATCAGCCCCAGCATTTT. The full variable domain, in which reference TRBV28 and TRBJ1-5 provide the parts outside the CDR3, is DVKVTQSSRYLVKRTGEKVFLECVQDMDHENMFWYRQDPGLGLRLIYFSYDVKMKEKGDIPEGYSVSREKKERFSLILESASTNQTSMYLCASSLPEFNQPQHFGDGTRLSIL.

The rearrangement joins TRBV28 to TRBJ1-2; the match to TRBD1 covers 8 bases. CDR1 and CDR2 (germline): MDHEN, SYDVKM. The CDR3 loop spans 14 amino acids. V lost 8 bases to trimming and J lost 3 bases; unmatched junction nucleotides: 8. CDR3: CASSRAGGDYGYTF. The CDR3 nucleotides read TGTGCCAGCTCGAGGGCAGGGGGCGACTATGGCTACACCTTC.

DNA for the CDR3: TGTGCCAGCAGCCAAAGGTTGCCGACAGAAGAAGCTTTCTTT. Protein sequence: CASSQRLPTEEAFF. This rearrangement joins TRBV7-6 to TRBJ1-1; D possibly corresponds to TRBD1 (5 bases). Looked up from germline, CDR1 is SGHVS and CDR2 is FNYEAQ. The CDR3 contains 14 residues. V was pared by 5 bases and J by 8 bases, with 18 bases between.

Here the CDR3 reads CAIRSAGINEKLFF. CDR3 in DNA: TGTGCCATCAGGAGCGCAGGCATTAATGAAAAACTGTTTTTT. J is TRBJ1-4 and V is TRBV6-8; unclear D gene. This CDR3 spans 14 amino acids. Germline V gene lookup returns CDR1 MNHGY and CDR2 SAAAGT. The V and J ends lost 10 bases and 4 bases respectively, with 16 bases between them.

V is TRBV30 and J is TRBJ1-3, with D tentatively TRBD1 (5 bases). Germline V gene sequence: CDR1 GTSNPN, CDR2 SVGIG (reference sequence). CDR3 length: 16 residues. V shed 0 bases and J shed 4 bases, with 16 bases lying between them. The CDR3 DNA reads as TGTGCCTGGAGTGTACAAGCAGGGATTGCCGGAAACACCATATATTTT. This gives the protein CAWSVQAGIAGNTIYF.

This clone has more than one count but fewer than ten. The chain couples TRBV19 to TRBJ2-2; D may be TRBD1 (6 bases). CDR3 length: 15 residues. The V gene's germline CDR1 is LNHDA and CDR2 SQIVND (reference sequence). V shed 8 bases and J shed 4 bases, with 17 bases lying between them. The CDR3 here is CASQGHPLGTGELFF. CDR3 DNA sequence: TGTGCCAGTCAGGGACACCCGTTGGGCACCGGGGAGCTGTTTTTT.

As DNA, the CDR3 is TGTGCCAGCAGATGGGGCCGGAACTACTCCTACGAGCAGTACTTC. Translating gives CASRWGRNYSYEQYF. The rearrangement uses TRBV11-3 and TRBJ2-7, with a tentative D call TRBD1 (5 bases). The germline CDR1 and CDR2 sequences are SGHNT and YENEEA. Trimming took off 6 bases at V and 0 bases at J, with 15 bases between the two ends. This CDR3 comprises 15 residues.